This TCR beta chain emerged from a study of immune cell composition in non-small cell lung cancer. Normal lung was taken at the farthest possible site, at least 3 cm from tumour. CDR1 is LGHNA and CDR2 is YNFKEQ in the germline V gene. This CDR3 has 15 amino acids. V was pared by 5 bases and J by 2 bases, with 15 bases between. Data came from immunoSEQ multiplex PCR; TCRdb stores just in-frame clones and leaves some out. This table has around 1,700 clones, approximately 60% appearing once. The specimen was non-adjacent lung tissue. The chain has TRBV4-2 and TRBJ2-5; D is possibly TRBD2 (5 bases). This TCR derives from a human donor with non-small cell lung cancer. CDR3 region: CASSAVRGGQETQYF. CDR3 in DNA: TGTGCCAGCAGCGCCGTTCGAGGCGGGCAAGAGACCCAGTACTTC.